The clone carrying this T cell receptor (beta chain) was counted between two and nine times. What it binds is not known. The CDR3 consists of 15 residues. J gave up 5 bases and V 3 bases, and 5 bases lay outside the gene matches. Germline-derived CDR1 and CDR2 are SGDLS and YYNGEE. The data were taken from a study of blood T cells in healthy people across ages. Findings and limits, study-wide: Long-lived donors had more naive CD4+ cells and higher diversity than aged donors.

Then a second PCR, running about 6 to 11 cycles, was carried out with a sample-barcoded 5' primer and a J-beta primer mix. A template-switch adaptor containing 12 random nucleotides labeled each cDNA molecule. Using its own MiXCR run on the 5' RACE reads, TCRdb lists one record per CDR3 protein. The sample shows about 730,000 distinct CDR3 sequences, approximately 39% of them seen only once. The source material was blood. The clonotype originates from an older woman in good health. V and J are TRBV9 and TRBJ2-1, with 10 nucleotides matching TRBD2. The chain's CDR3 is CASSGIAGGHNEQFF. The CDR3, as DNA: TGTGCCAGCAGCGGGATAGCGGGGGGTCACAATGAGCAGTTCTTC.